A single sample gave rise to the 6 T cell receptor beta chains below, sequenced in a study of CD8 T cells in Susac syndrome (dated by TCRdb to about 2019). Libraries were constructed by the immunoSEQ multiplex PCR assay. RNA was extracted using the RNeasy kit, and about 0.45 to 1 microgram was reverse transcribed with random hexamers. The raw public data were reprocessed by TCRdb itself: fastp quality trimming at Q25, MiXCR clonotype calling, in-frame beta chains only. CDR3 protein duplicates are merged, each entry listing the most common genes and DNA. The sample profile shows roughly 200,000 distinct CDR3 sequences; 85% to 95% of them were found once. Clones ranked in the top ten supply around 0.15% of the sample. The sequenced material came from CD8+ T cells from PBMCs. These receptors all stem from a human donor with multiple sclerosis.

The table lists this clonotype with a count of one. The chain couples TRBV2 to TRBJ2-7; D might be TRBD2 (6 bases). The CDR3 is 14 amino acids. Trimming took off 3 bases at V and 5 bases at J, with 14 bases between the two ends. Germline V gene sequence: CDR1 SNHLY, CDR2 FYNNEI. Here the CDR3 DNA reads TGTGCCAGCAGTGAGGAGGGCGAAGTCGACGAGCAGTACTTC. Translation: CASSEEGEVDEQYF.

This rearrangement joins TRBV7-8 to TRBJ2-7; the match to TRBD2 covers 8 bases. This CDR3 has 15 residues. The germline CDR1 and CDR2 sequences are SGHVS and FQNEAQ. V was clipped by 5 bases and J by 2 bases; unmatched bases: 8. CDR3 loop: CASSSTGGYPYEQYF. DNA for the CDR3: TGTGCCAGCAGCAGTACGGGAGGGTACCCCTACGAGCAGTACTTC.

The chain links TRBV27 to TRBJ2-7; D gene unclear. The germline V and J ends were trimmed by 6 bases and 3 bases, with 9 bases remaining between them. The germline V gene has CDR1 MNHEY and CDR2 SMNVEV (reference sequence). The CDR3 totals 12 residues. CDR3 nucleotides: TGTGCCAGCAGCCAGAACCTCTACGAGCAGTACTTC. Translated: CASSQNLYEQYF.

The rearrangement links TRBV7-9 to TRBJ2-2; tentative D call: TRBD2 (5 bases). The CDR3 totals 15 residues. The V gene lost 5 bases and the J gene lost 5 bases, with 15 bases spanning the gap. CDR1 SEHNR and CDR2 FQNEAQ come from the germline V gene (reference sequence). CDR3 amino acids: CASSARVGATGELFF. CDR3 nucleotides: TGTGCCAGCAGCGCCCGGGTGGGAGCTACCGGGGAGCTGTTTTTT.

The V call is TRBV28, the J call TRBJ2-3; D is undetermined. CDR1 and CDR2 (germline): MDHEN, SYDVKM. Trimming removed 6 bases from V and 0 bases from J, with 13 bases in between. The CDR3 totals 15 residues. The DNA for the CDR3 is TGTGCCAGCAGCCTTATACCGGCTAGCACAGATACGCAGTATTTT. Protein product: CASSLIPASTDTQYF.

The V call is TRBV5-1, the J call TRBJ2-7; a weak D match, TRBD1 (5 bases). V shed 0 bases and J shed 1 base, with 8 bases lying between them. The CDR3 covers 14 residues. CDR1 and CDR2 (germline): SGHRS, YFSETQ. Here the CDR3 reads CASSLVPGSYEQYF. For the CDR3, the DNA is TGCGCCAGCAGCTTGGTCCCAGGGTCCTACGAGCAGTACTTC.